This T cell receptor beta chain was found in a study of blood T cell repertoires in COVID-19 (dated by TCRdb to about 2020). Notes on the research overall: The collaborator samples originated in the United States, Italy and Spain and spanned the acute and convalescent phases of COVID-19. HLA class I and class II types, where available, came from metadata supplied by the sample provider rather than from assay-based typing. The prospective study material was composed of cDNA or gDNA derived from T cells, B-cell-depleted T cells, or PBMCs. Deeply sampled blood TCRbeta repertoires from subjects exposed to, actively infected with, or recovered from COVID-19 were included in the dataset. Sample metadata almost always included a de-identified subject ID, COVID-19 status, age in years and sex. The repertoires were made available in a free public database intended to serve as a resource for research on the immune response to SARS-CoV-2. Samples came from the ongoing ImmuneRACE study (first 160 participants) plus 1,254 subjects from 6 global collaborators.

The research as a whole found: How much clinical and demographic metadata was included differed by source and by participant, and the metadata was provided uncurated.

A single count supports this clone. Its antigen is still unknown. Base-call qualities are not available, and no considerably larger clone is one nucleotide away. The immunoSEQ Assay, a bias-controlled multiplex PCR, was used to amplify TCRbeta CDR3 regions from genomic DNA. The study's processing was this. The number of nucleated cells in each sample was estimated from the amplification of reference gene primers within the assay. To quantify the absolute abundance of each unique TCRbeta CDR3 rearrangement, sequence reads were collapsed and filtered. For each sample, productive Simpson clonality was calculated as the square root of Simpson's diversity index across productive rearrangements. TCRdb holds this immuneACCESS table with in-frame rearrangements only. Some clones are missing; in checked studies, unresolved V genes explain under half, and the rest has no known cause. V and J calls plus clone size are reproduced from that table; the DNA served to infer D and trimming. The sample table lists about 170,000 clones, approximately 84% of them with a count of one. Around 2.7% of the sample is in the top ten clones.

At one collaborating source in Seattle, patients were enrolled during active infection and were followed longitudinally through the course of disease. Collaborating institutions collected whole blood in K2EDTA tubes following their own protocols. For TCRbeta analysis, collaborators shipped samples in one of three forms: frozen whole blood, isolated PBMCs, or DNA extracted from either of those sample types. The sample comprised peripheral blood. The sequence derives from a woman of 80 years or more with COVID-19, enrolled during active disease.

This receptor carries the CDR3 CASSPGGLAGAGGYNEQFF. The nucleotides read TGTGCCAGCAGCCCTGGCGGACTAGCGGGGGCTGGGGGATACAATGAGCAGTTCTTC. This sequence uses TRBV7-9 and TRBJ2-1, with TRBD2 identical over 13 junction bases. For this chain, trimming is 5 bases at the V end and 4 bases at the J end, and the number of junction bases without a gene match is 14. The CDR3 holds 19 amino acids from the cysteine to the phenylalanine. Of the read, only the CDR3 DNA is kept; its 57 bases are in frame from base 1. CDR1 SEHNR and CDR2 FQNEAQ were looked up in the germline V gene (reference sequence).